This TCR beta chain was sequenced during a study of response to subunit inactivated influenza vaccine. Trimming at V came to 2 bases and at J to 7 bases, leaving 8 bases not matched to a gene. CDR3 length: 16 residues. A single record per CDR3 protein comes from TCRdb applying MiXCR to the RT-PCR reads. Among hundreds of thousands of distinct CDR3 sequences listed, around 13% were seen once. The sequencing used PBMCs from blood, collected roughly 2 weeks before vaccination. The genes are TRBV12-3 or TRBV12-4 and TRBJ2-1; TRBD2 aligns across 10 bases. The clonotype originates from a man aged 50 to 59 who received an inactivated influenza vaccine. Here the CDR3 DNA reads TGTGCCAGCAGTTTAACCCTAGCGGGAGCGGGGAATGAGCAGTTCTTC. This encodes CASSLTLAGAGNEQFF.